The T cell receptor beta chain described here comes from a study of response to subunit inactivated influenza vaccine. TCRdb reprocessed the RT-PCR reads with MiXCR, giving one entry per CDR3 protein. The sample gives about 610,000 distinct CDR3 sequences, about 15% of which show up once; roughly 10% is in the top ten. Study-wide points: The authors offered the suggestion that each seasonal influenza vaccination recruits few new T cells.

After removal of 5 bases from V and 6 bases from J, the junction contained 4 bases not matched to a gene. Germline V gene sequence: CDR1 DFQATT, CDR2 SNEGSKA (reference sequence). The CDR3 is 14 amino acids. This clonotype was seen at least ten times. Its antigen is currently unknown. The TCR sequence derives from a man in his fifties or sixties who received an inactivated influenza vaccine. This chain connects TRBV20-1 to TRBJ1-6, with 10 bases that match TRBD1. This specimen was PBMCs from blood, taken about 12 days after vaccination. The CDR3 region is CSASGTGVNSPLHF. The CDR3 nucleotides read TGCAGTGCTTCCGGGACAGGGGTTAATTCACCCCTCCACTTT.